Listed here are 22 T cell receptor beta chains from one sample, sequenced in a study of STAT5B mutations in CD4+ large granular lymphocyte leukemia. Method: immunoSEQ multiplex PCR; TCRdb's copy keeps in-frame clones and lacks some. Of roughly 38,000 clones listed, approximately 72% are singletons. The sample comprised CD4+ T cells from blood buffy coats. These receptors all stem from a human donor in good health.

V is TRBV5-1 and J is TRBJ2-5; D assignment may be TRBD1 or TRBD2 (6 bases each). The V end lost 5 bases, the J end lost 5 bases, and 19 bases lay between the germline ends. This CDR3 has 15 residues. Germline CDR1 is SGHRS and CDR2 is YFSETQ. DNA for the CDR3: TGCGCCAGCAGTGGAGCGGAGGGGGGCCGGGAGACCCAGTACTTC. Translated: CASSGAEGGRETQYF.

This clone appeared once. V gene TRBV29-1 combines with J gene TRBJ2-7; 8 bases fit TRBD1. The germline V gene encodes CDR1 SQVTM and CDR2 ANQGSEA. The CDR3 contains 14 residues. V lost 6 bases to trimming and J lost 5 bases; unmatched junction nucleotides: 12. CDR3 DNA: TGCAGCGTAAAAACCGGGACAGGTTGGGACGAGCAGTACTTC. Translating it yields CSVKTGTGWDEQYF.

CDR3 region: CASSLRWNTGELFF. For the CDR3, the DNA is TGTGCCAGCAGCCTCCGGTGGAACACCGGGGAGCTGTTTTTT. V and J are TRBV11-3 and TRBJ2-2; D unclear. CDR1 SGHNT and CDR2 YENEEA come from the germline V gene. The CDR3 is made up of 14 amino acids. Trimming took 5 bases from V and 1 from J, leaving 8 bases between them.

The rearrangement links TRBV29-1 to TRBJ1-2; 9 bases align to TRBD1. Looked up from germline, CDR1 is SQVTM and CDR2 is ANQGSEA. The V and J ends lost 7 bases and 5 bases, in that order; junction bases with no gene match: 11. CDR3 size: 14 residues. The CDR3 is CSARTGAGLYGYTF. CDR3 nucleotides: TGCAGCGCAAGGACAGGGGCTGGGCTTTATGGCTACACCTTC.

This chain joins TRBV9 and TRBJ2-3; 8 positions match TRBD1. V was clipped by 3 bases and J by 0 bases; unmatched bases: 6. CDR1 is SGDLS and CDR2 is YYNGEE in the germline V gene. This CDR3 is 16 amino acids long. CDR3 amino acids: CASSERQGSSTDTQYF. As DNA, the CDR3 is TGTGCCAGCAGCGAGAGACAGGGGTCCAGCACAGATACGCAGTATTTT.

As DNA, the CDR3 is TGTGCCAGCAACCGCGTCGCAGGGAGGGCCACAGATACGCAGTATTTT. It is translated as CASNRVAGRATDTQYF. The genes are TRBV2 and TRBJ2-3; 7 nucleotides line up with TRBD2. The junction had 12 bases not matched to a gene; V was cut back by 7 bases and J by 2 bases. The CDR3 runs to 16 residues. Per germline, CDR1 SNHLY and CDR2 FYNNEI.

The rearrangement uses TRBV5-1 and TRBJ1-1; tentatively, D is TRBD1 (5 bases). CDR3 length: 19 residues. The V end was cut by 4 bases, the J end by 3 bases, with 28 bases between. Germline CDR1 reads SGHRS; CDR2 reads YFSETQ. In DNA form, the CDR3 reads TGCGCCAGCAGCCCACAGCCCCCGGTCAGGGAATATACGCACACTGAAGCTTTCTTT. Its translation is CASSPQPPVREYTHTEAFF.

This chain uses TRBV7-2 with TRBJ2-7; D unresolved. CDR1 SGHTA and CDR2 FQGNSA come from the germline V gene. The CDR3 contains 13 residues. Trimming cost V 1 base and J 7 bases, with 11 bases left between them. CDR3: CASSLGPAGEQYF. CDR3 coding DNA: TGTGCCAGCAGCTTAGGGCCCGCTGGGGAGCAGTACTTC.

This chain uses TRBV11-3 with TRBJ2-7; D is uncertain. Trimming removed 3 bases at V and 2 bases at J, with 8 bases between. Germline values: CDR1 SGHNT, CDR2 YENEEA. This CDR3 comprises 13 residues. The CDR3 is CASSFGLTYEQYF. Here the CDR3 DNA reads TGTGCCAGCAGCTTCGGTCTAACCTACGAGCAGTACTTC.

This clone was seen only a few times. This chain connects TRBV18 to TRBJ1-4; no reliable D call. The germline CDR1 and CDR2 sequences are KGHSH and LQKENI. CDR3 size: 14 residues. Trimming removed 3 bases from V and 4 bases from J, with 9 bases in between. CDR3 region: CASSPIQSNEKLFF. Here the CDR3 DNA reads TGTGCCAGCTCACCGATACAGAGTAATGAAAAACTGTTTTTT.

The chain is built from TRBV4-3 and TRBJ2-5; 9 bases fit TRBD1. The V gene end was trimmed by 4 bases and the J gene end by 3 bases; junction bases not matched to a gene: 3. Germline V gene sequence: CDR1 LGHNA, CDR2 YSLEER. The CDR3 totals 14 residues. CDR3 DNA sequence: TGCGCCAGCAGCCTACAGGGGGCGAAAGAGACCCAGTACTTC. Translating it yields CASSLQGAKETQYF.

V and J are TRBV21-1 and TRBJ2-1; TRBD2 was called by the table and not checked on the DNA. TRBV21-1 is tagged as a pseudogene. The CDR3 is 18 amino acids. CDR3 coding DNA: TGTGCCAGCAGCAAAGCACGGACTAGCGGGAGTCGGGGCAATGAGCAGTTCTTC. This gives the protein CASSKARTSGSRGNEQFF.

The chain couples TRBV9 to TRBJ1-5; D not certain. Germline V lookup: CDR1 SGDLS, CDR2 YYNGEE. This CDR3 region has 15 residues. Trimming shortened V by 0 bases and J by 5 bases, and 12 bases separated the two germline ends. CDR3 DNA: TGTGCCAGCAGCGTAGGAGGGTTGGGAGATCAGCCCCAGCATTTT. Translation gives CASSVGGLGDQPQHF.

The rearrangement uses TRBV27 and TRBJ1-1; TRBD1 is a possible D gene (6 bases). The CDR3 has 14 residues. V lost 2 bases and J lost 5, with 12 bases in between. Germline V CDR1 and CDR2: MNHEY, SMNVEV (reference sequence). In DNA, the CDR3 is TGTGCCAGCAGTTTACTTGGGGGCGCGACTGAAGCTTTCTTT. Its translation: CASSLLGGATEAFF.

CDR3 protein: CASSYGTGTTDTQYF. The DNA of the CDR3 is TGCGCCAGCAGCTACGGGACAGGTACCACAGATACGCAGTATTTT. V is TRBV5-1 and J is TRBJ2-3; 8 bases match TRBD1. Germline CDR1 SGHRS, CDR2 YFSETQ. The CDR3 has 15 residues. V was pared by 3 bases and J by 2 bases, with 5 bases of the junction left unmatched.

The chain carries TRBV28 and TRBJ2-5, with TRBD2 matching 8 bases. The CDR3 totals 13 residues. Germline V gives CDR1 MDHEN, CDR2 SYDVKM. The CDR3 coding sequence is TGTGCGTCCTGGCGGGGGGCAGCAGAGACCCAGTACTTC. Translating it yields CASWRGAAETQYF.

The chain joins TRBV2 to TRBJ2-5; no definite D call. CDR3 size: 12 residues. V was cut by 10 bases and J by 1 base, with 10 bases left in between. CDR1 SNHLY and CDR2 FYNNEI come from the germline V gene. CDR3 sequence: CATSDTQETQYF. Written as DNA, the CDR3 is TGTGCCACCTCAGACACCCAAGAGACCCAGTACTTC. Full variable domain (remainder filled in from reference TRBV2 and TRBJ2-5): EPEVTQTPSHQVTQMGQEVILRCVPISNHLYFYWYRQILGQKVEFLVSFYNNEISEKSEIFDDQFSVERPDGSNFTLKIRSTKLEDSAMYFCATSDTQETQYFGPGTRLLVL.

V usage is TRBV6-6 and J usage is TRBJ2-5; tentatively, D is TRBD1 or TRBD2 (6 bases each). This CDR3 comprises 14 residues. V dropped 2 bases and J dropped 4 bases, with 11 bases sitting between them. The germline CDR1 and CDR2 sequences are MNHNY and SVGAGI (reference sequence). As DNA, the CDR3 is TGTGCCAGCAGTTACCCCAGGGGAGGAGAGACCCAGTACTTC. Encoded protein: CASSYPRGGETQYF.

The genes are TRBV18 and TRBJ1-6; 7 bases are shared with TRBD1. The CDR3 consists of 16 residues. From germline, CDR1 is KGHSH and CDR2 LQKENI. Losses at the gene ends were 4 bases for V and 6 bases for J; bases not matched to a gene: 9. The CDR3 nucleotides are TGTGCCAGCTCACTCCCCCCGGGACAGCCTAATTCACCCCTCCACTTT. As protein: CASSLPPGQPNSPLHF.

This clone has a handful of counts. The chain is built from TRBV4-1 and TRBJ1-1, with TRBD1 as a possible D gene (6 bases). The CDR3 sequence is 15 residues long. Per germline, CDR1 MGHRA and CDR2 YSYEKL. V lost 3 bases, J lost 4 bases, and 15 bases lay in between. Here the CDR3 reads CASSHNEARGTEAFF. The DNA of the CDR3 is TGCGCCAGCAGCCATAATGAGGCCAGGGGCACTGAAGCTTTCTTT.

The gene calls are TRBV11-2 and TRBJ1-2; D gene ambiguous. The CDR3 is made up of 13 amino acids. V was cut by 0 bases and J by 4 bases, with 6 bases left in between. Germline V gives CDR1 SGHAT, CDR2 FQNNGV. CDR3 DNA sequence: TGTGCCAGCAGCTTAGAGTCGGGCTATGGCTACACCTTC. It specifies CASSLESGYGYTF.

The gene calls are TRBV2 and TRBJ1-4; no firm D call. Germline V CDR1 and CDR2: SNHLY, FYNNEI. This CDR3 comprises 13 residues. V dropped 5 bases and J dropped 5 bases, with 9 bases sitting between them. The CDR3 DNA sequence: TGTGCCAGCAGTCGAATAACGAATGAAAAACTGTTTTTT. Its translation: CASSRITNEKLFF. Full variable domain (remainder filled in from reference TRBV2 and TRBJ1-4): EPEVTQTPSHQVTQMGQEVILRCVPISNHLYFYWYRQILGQKVEFLVSFYNNEISEKSEIFDDQFSVERPDGSNFTLKIRSTKLEDSAMYFCASSRITNEKLFFGSGTQLSVL.